The TCR beta chain described here comes from a study of identifying expanded T cells in peripheral blood. Study outcomes and limitations: Differentially abundant clones: around 1.2 between replicates, 16.4 at 2 to 3 weeks, over 18 at four. Clone count variance between approximately two-week samples rose with total template count.

The length of the CDR3 is 13 residues. Germline V gene sequence: CDR1 SGHAT, CDR2 FQDESV (reference sequence). V lost 3 bases, J lost 2 bases, and 8 bases lay in between. During the collection period, no donor immune events like infections were recorded. This table comes from immunoSEQ multiplex PCR, and its TCRdb copy is limited to in-frame clones, with some not included. The table shows over 75,000 clones, with more than 70% occurring only once. Only one count was recorded for this clone. The antigen remains unidentified. This chain connects TRBV11-1 to TRBJ2-7; D is uncertain. Material: blood. This sequence originates from a person aged 18-70 years in good health. The CDR3 loop is CASSFSQAYEQYF. DNA of the CDR3: TGTGCCAGCAGCTTCTCCCAAGCCTACGAGCAGTACTTC.